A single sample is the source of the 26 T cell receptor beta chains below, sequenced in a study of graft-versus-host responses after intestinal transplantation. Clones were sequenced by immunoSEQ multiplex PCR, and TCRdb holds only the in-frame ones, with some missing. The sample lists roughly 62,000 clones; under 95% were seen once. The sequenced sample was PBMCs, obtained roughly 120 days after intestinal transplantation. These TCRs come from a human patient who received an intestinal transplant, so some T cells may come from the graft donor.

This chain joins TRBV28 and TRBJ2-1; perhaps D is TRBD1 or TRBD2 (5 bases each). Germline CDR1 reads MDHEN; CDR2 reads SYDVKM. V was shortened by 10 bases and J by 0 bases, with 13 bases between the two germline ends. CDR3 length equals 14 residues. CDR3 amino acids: CATLAGSSYNEQFF. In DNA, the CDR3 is TGTGCCACTCTCGCAGGGAGCTCCTACAATGAGCAGTTCTTC.

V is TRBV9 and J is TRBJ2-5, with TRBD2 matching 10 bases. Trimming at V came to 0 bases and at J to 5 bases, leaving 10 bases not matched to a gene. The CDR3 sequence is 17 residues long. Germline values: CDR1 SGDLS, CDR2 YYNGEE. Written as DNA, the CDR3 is TGTGCCAGCAGCGTAGGACCAGCGGGAGGGCCCTCCGAGACCCAGTACTTC. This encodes CASSVGPAGGPSETQYF.

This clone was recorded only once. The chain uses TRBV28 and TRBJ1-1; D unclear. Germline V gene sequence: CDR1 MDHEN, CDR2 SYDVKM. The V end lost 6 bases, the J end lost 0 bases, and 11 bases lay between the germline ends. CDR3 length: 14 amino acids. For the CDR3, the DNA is TGTGCCAGCAGCCCGTGGCCCATGAACACTGAAGCTTTCTTT. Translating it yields CASSPWPMNTEAFF.

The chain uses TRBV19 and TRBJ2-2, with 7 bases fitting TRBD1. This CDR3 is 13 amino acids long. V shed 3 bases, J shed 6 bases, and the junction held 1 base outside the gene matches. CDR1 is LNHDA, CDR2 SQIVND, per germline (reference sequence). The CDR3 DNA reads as TGTGCCAGTAGTATGAGGGGGCCCGGGGAGCTGTTTTTT. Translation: CASSMRGPGELFF.

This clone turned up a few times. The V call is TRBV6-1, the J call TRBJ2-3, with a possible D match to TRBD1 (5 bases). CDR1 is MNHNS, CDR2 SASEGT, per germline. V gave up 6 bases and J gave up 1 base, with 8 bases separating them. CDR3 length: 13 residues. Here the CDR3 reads CASRGRRTDTQYF. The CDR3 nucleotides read TGTGCCAGCAGGGGGCGACGCACAGATACGCAGTATTTT.

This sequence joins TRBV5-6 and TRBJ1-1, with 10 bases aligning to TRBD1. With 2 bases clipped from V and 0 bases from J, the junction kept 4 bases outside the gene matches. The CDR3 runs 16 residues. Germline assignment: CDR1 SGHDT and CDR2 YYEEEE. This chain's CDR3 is CASSFDRGRMNTEAFF. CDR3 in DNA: TGTGCCAGCAGCTTCGACAGGGGGCGAATGAACACTGAAGCTTTCTTT.

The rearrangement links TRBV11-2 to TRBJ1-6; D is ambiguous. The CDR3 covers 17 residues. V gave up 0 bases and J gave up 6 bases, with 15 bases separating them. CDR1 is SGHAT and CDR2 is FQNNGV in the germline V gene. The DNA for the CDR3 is TGTGCCAGCAGCTTAGATTTTGGACTTCCAGTTAATTCACCCCTCCACTTT. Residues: CASSLDFGLPVNSPLHF.

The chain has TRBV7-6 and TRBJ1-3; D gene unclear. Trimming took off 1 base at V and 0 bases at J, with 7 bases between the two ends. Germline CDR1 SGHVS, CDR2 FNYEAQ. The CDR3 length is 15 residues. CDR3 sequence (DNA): TGTGCCAGCAGCTTAGGGACGTCCTCTGGAAACACCATATATTTT. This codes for CASSLGTSSGNTIYF.

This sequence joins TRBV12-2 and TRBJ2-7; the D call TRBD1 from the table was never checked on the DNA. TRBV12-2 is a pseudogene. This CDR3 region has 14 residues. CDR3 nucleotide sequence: TGTGCAAGTCGCTTAAGTTACAGGGGCTACGAGCAGTACTTC. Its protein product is CASRLSYRGYEQYF.

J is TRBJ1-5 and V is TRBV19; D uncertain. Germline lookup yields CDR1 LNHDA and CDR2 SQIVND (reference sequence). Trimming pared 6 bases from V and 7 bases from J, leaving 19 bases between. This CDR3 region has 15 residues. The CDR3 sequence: CASSWPFGPEQPQHF. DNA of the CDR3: TGTGCCAGTAGCTGGCCCTTTGGACCAGAACAGCCCCAGCATTTT.

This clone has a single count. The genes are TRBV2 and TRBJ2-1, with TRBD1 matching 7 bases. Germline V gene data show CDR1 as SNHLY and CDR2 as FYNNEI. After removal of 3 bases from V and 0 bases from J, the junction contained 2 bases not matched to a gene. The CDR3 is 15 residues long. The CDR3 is CASSESGGSYNEQFF. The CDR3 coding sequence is TGTGCCAGCAGTGAGTCAGGGGGCTCCTACAATGAGCAGTTCTTC.

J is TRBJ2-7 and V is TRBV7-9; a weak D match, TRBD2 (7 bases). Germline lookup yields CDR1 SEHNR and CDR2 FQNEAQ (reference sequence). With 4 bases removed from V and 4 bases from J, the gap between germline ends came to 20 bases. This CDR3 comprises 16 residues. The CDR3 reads CASSSSLGGRWYEQYF. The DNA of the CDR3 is TGTGCCAGCAGCTCCTCCTTGGGGGGGCGTTGGTACGAGCAGTACTTC.

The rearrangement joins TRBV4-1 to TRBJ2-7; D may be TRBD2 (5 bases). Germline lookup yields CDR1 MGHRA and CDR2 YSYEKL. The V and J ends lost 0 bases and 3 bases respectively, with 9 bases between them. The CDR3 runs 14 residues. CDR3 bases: TGCGCCAGCAGCCAAGATACGGGGAACTACGAGCAGTACTTC. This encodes CASSQDTGNYEQYF.

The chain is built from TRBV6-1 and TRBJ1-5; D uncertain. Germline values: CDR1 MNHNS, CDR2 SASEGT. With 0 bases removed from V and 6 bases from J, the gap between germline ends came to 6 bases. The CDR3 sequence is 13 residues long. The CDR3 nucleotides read TGTGCCAGCAGTGAAGCCTGGAGTCAGCCCCAGCATTTT. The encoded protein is CASSEAWSQPQHF.

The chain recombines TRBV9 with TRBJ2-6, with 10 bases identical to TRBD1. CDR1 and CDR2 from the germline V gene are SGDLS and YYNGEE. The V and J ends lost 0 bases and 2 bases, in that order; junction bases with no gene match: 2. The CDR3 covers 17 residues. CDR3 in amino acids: CASSVETGGAGANVLTF. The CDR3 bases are TGTGCCAGCAGCGTAGAGACAGGGGGCGCTGGGGCCAACGTCCTGACTTTC.

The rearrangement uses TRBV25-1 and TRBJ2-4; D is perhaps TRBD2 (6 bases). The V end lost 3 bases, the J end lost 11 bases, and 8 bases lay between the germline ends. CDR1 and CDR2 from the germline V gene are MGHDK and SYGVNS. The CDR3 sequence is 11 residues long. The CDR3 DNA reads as TGTGCCAGCAGTGACAGGGAGGTTCAGTACTTC. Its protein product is CASSDREVQYF.

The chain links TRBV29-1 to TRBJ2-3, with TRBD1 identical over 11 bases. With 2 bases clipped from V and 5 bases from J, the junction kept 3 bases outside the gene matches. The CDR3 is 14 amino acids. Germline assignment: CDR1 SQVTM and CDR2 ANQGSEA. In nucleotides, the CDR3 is TGCAGCGTTGAAAACGGGACAGGGGGAGATACGCAGTATTTT. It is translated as CSVENGTGGDTQYF.

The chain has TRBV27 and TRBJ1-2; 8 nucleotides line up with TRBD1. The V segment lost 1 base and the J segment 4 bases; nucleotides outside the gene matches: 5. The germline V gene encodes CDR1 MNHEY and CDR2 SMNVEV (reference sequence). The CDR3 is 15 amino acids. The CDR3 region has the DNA TGTGCCAGCAGTTTATTGACAGGGGCGAGCTATGGCTACACCTTC. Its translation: CASSLLTGASYGYTF.

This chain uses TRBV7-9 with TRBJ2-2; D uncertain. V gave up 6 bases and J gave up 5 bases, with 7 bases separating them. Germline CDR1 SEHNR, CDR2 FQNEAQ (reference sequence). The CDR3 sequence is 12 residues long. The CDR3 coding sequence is TGTGCCAGCAGAGCCGCAACCGGGGAGCTGTTTTTT. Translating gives CASRAATGELFF.

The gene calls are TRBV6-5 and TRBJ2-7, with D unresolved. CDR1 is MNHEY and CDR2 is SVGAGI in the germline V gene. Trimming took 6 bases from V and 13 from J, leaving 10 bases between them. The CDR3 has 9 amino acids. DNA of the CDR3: TGTGCCAGCAGCCCCCGTAGATACTTC. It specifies CASSPRRYF.

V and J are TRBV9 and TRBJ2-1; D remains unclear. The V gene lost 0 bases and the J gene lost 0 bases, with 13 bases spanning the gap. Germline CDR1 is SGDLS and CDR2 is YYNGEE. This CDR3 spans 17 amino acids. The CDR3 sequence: CASSVATGLSSYNEQFF. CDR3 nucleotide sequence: TGTGCCAGCAGCGTAGCGACCGGTCTATCCTCCTACAATGAGCAGTTCTTC. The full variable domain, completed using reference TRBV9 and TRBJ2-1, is DSGVTQTPKHLITATGQRVTLRCSPRSGDLSVYWYQQSLDQGLQFLIQYYNGEERAKGNILERFSAQQFPDLHSELNLSSLELGDSALYFCASSVATGLSSYNEQFFGPGTRLTVL.

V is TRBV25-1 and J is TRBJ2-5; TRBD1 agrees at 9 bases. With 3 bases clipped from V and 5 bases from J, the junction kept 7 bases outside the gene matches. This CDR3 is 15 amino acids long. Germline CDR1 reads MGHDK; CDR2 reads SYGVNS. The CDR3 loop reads CASSENRGRLETQYF. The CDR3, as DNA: TGTGCCAGCAGTGAGAACAGGGGGCGCCTGGAGACCCAGTACTTC. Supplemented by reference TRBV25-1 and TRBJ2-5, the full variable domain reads EADIYQTPRYLVIGTGKKITLECSQTMGHDKMYWYQQDPGMELHLIHYSYGVNSTEKGDLSSESTVSRIRTEHFPLTLESARPSHTSQYLCASSENRGRLETQYFGPGTRLLVL.

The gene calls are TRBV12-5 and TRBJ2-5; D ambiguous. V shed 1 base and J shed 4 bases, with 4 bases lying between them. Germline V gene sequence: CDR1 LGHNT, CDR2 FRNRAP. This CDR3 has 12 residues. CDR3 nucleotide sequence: TGTGCTAGTGGTTTGGGAACAGAGACCCAGTACTTC. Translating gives CASGLGTETQYF.

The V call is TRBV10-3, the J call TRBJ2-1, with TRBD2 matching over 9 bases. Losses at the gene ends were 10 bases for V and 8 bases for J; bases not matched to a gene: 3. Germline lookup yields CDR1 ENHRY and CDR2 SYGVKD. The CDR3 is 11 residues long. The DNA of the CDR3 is TGTGCCACCCGGACTAGCGATGAGCAGTTCTTC. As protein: CATRTSDEQFF.

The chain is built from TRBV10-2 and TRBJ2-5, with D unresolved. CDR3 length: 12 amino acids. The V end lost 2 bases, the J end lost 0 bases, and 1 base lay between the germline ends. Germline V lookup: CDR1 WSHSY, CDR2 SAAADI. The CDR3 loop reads CASSENQETQYF. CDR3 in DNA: TGCGCCAGCAGTGAGAACCAAGAGACCCAGTACTTC.

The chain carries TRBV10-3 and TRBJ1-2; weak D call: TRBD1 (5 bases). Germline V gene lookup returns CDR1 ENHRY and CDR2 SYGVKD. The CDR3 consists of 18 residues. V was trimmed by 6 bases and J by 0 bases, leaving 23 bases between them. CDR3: CAIRQPSGRGPANYGYTF. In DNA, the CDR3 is TGTGCCATCAGGCAACCCTCGGGGAGGGGCCCAGCTAACTATGGCTACACCTTC.